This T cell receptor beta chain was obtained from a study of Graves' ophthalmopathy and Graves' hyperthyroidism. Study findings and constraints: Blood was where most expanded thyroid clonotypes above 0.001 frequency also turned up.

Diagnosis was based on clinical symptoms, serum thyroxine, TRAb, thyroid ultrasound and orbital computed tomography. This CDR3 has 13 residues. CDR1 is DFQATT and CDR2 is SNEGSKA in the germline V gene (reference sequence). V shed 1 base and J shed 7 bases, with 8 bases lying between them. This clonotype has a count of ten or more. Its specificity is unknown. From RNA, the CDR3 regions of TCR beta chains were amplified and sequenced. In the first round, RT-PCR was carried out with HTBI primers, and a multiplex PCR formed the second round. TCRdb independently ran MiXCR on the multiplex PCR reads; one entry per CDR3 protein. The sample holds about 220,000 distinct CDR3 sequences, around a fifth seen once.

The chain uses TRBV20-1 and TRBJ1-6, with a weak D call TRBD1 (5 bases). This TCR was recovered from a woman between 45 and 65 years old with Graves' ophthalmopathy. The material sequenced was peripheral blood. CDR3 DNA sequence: TGCAGTGCTAGAGGACAGTCGAATTCACCCCTCCACTTT. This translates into CSARGQSNSPLHF.